Presented here are 15 T cell receptor beta chains from one specimen sequenced in a study of control samples from healthy donors and cancer patients. Only in-frame clones appear in the TCRdb table, and some are missing; sequencing was by immunoSEQ multiplex PCR. The sample holds about 160,000 clones, around 95% seen once. The material sequenced was blood. All receptors derive from a woman aged 40 to 55 in good health.

The table lists this clone with a few counts. The chain employs TRBV27 and TRBJ2-7; D is possibly TRBD1 or TRBD2 (5 bases each). Germline assignment: CDR1 MNHEY and CDR2 SMNVEV (reference sequence). V gave up 5 bases and J gave up 4 bases, with 27 bases separating them. The CDR3 is 18 residues long. The CDR3 DNA is TGTGCCAGCAGTCGGGCACCAAAGCCTCGGGGCCGAATGTACGAGCAGTACTTC. Its protein product is CASSRAPKPRGRMYEQYF.

The V and J genes are TRBV5-1 and TRBJ2-5; D is possibly TRBD1 or TRBD2 (5 bases each). Germline CDR1 SGHRS, CDR2 YFSETQ. The CDR3 is 15 amino acids. Trimming pared 0 bases from V and 1 base from J, leaving 10 bases between. The CDR3 nucleotides read TGCGCCAGCAGCTTGGGAGGGGTTCCCCAAGAGACCCAGTACTTC. It codes for CASSLGGVPQETQYF.

The chain couples TRBV27 to TRBJ2-2, with 8 bases identical to TRBD1. V shed 4 bases and J 0 bases; nucleotides not matched to a gene: 4. Germline V gene data show CDR1 as MNHEY and CDR2 as SMNVEV (reference sequence). The CDR3 runs to 16 residues. This chain's CDR3 is CASSWRTGSNTGELFF. CDR3 nucleotide sequence: TGTGCCAGCAGTTGGCGGACAGGGTCGAACACCGGGGAGCTGTTTTTT.

The rearrangement joins TRBV27 to TRBJ2-7; a weak D match, TRBD1 (5 bases). This CDR3 has 14 amino acids. V lost 0 bases and J 5 bases, leaving 11 bases between the germline ends. Looked up from germline, CDR1 is MNHEY and CDR2 is SMNVEV (reference sequence). CDR3 protein: CASSLSSRVNEQYF. Here the CDR3 DNA reads TGTGCCAGCAGTTTATCATCCAGGGTAAACGAGCAGTACTTC.

The genes are TRBV6-5 and TRBJ1-1, with D maybe TRBD1 (6 bases). Germline CDR1 reads MNHEY; CDR2 reads SVGAGI. There are 13 residues in the CDR3. Trimming removed 7 bases from V and 8 bases from J, with 17 bases in between. In nucleotides, the CDR3 is TGTGCCAGCACCGAATGGGGGGACAACGAAGCTTTCTTT. It codes for CASTEWGDNEAFF.

V and J are TRBV5-1 and TRBJ2-2; D perhaps matches TRBD1 (5 bases). V was clipped by 4 bases and J by 4 bases, with 11 bases between them. Germline V gene lookup returns CDR1 SGHRS and CDR2 YFSETQ. This CDR3 spans 14 amino acids. Here the CDR3 DNA reads TGCGCCAGCAGCGCTTACCAGGGCACCGGGGAGCTGTTTTTT. It codes for CASSAYQGTGELFF.

The chain joins TRBV19 to TRBJ1-6; possibly TRBD1 for D (6 bases). The germline V gene has CDR1 LNHDA and CDR2 SQIVND (reference sequence). The CDR3 loop spans 15 amino acids. Trimming took 6 bases from V and 4 from J, leaving 13 bases between them. Here the CDR3 DNA reads TGTGCCAGTAGAGATTCCCAGGGGTATAATTCACCCCTCCACTTT. Its protein product is CASRDSQGYNSPLHF.

This sequence joins TRBV7-9 and TRBJ2-1; possibly TRBD2 for D (7 bases). This CDR3 has 15 amino acids. Trimming cost V 7 bases and J 10 bases, with 23 bases left between them. The germline gives CDR1 SEHNR, CDR2 FQNEAQ (reference sequence). In DNA, the CDR3 is TGTGCCAGCACCCCGCCGGGACTGGAGGGGGGGGAGCAGTTCTTC. Its translation is CASTPPGLEGGEQFF.

This rearrangement joins TRBV7-9 to TRBJ1-5; possible D gene TRBD1, 5 bases. The CDR3 spans 13 residues. The V end was cut by 3 bases, the J end by 8 bases, with 11 bases between. Germline-derived CDR1 and CDR2 are SEHNR and FQNEAQ (reference sequence). The CDR3, as DNA: TGTGCCAGCAGCTTTGGGGCTTACGAGCCCCAGCATTTT. Translating gives CASSFGAYEPQHF.

The V gene is TRBV2, the J gene TRBJ2-3, with 10 bases fitting TRBD2. Germline V gene lookup returns CDR1 SNHLY and CDR2 FYNNEI. The CDR3 runs to 14 residues. The junction had 4 bases not matched to a gene; V was cut back by 4 bases and J by 6 bases. For the CDR3, the DNA is TGTGCCAGCAGTGTGCGAGCGGGGGGGGATACGCAGTATTTT. It translates to CASSVRAGGDTQYF.

The V call is TRBV5-8, the J call TRBJ2-7, with D maybe TRBD2 (5 bases). Germline V CDR1 and CDR2: SGHTS, YDEGEE. The CDR3 contains 11 residues. Trimming shortened V by 5 bases and J by 5 bases, and 8 bases separated the two germline ends. This CDR3 reads CASRRTDEQYF. CDR3 bases: TGTGCCAGCAGACGGACTGACGAGCAGTACTTC.

The gene calls are TRBV5-1 and TRBJ2-4; 10 bases are a match to TRBD1. The CDR3 consists of 17 residues. Germline CDR1 is SGHRS and CDR2 is YFSETQ. The V segment lost 0 bases and the J segment 8 bases; nucleotides outside the gene matches: 11. CDR3 in DNA: TGCGCCAGCAGCTTGGAGAAGACAGGGGGCATCGAGGACATTCAGTACTTC. As protein: CASSLEKTGGIEDIQYF.

The V call is TRBV9, the J call TRBJ2-1; D not resolved. The length of the CDR3 is 15 residues. The V end lost 2 bases, the J end lost 4 bases, and 13 bases lay between the germline ends. Germline CDR1 reads SGDLS; CDR2 reads YYNGEE. CDR3 residues: CASSVPPNPYNEQFF. The CDR3 DNA sequence: TGTGCCAGCAGCGTTCCCCCCAATCCTTACAATGAGCAGTTCTTC.

The CDR3 reads CASSYPRRRNQPQHF. The CDR3 DNA reads TGTGCCAGCAGTTACCCCAGACGGAGGAATCAGCCCCAGCATTTT. The rearrangement joins TRBV6-2 or TRBV6-3 to TRBJ1-5; D gene uncertain. The CDR3 length is 15 residues. Germline V lookup: CDR1 MNHEY, CDR2 SVGEGT. Deletions cut 2 bases from V and 4 bases from J, with 12 bases between.

This chain connects TRBV6-5 to TRBJ2-5; 12 positions match TRBD2. Germline trimming cut 6 bases from V and 4 bases from J; bases unmatched to any gene: 6. The CDR3 spans 15 residues. Per germline, CDR1 MNHEY and CDR2 SVGAGI. The chain's CDR3 is CASRAPGLAGETQYF. CDR3 nucleotides: TGTGCCAGCAGGGCACCGGGACTAGCGGGAGAGACCCAGTACTTC.